This is a list of T cell receptor beta chains from one sample in a study of T-cell reconstitution after alpha-beta-depleted transplantation in children. MiXCR, applied by TCRdb to the PCR reads, yields one record per CDR3 protein. The table has a few hundred thousand distinct CDR3 sequences, about a tenth seen once. Sequencing used PBMCs from the stem cell graft donor, obtained from the stem cell graft. These receptor sequences come from a human donor who donated a stem cell graft to a child with acute lymphoblastic leukemia. Both conserved end residues are part of each CDR3. The order of the fields is V gene, D gene, J gene, clone size, CDR3 DNA, CDR3 protein. A D gene is named only where the DNA matches it firmly. Some rows have no size entry. The others give once, few or many, or a class for an expanded clone.

TRBV27	TRBD2	TRBJ2-1	few	TGTGCCAGCAGTTTACTAGCGGGAGCTATCAATGAGCAGTTCTTC	CASSLLAGAINEQFF
TRBV2	NA	TRBJ1-5	many	TGTGCCAGCAGTGAATGGAGGTCAAATAGCAATCAGCCCCAGCATTTT	CASSEWRSNSNQPQHF
TRBV7-8	TRBD1	TRBJ1-1	NA	TGTGCCAGCAGCTTAGGAGGGGGCCCAGCTTTCTTT	CASSLGGGPAFF
TRBV7-6	NA	TRBJ2-2	NA	TGTGCCAGCAGCTTATACGGGAGAGGCGAGCTGTTTTTT	CASSLYGRGELFF
TRBV15	TRBD1	TRBJ2-6	many	TGTGCCACCAGCAGAGAGACAGGGTTGGCCAACGTCCTGACTTTC	CATSRETGLANVLTF
TRBV20-1	TRBD1	TRBJ1-1	NA	TGCAGTGCTAGAGGACAGGGAAGGACTGAAGCTTTCTTT	CSARGQGRTEAFF
TRBV6-5	TRBD1	TRBJ1-2	NA	TGTGCCAGCAGTTACTCAACGCCTGGGACAGGGGATCAGGACTATGGCTACACCTTC	CASSYSTPGTGDQDYGYTF
TRBV20-1	TRBD1	TRBJ1-1	NA	TGCAGTGCATATACAGGGGCAACTGAAGCTTTCTTT	CSAYTGATEAFF
TRBV28	NA	TRBJ2-5	many	TGTGCCAGCAGTTTAACCCAGTGGGGGCAAGAGACCCAGTACTTC	CASSLTQWGQETQYF
TRBV29-1	TRBD2	TRBJ2-1	NA	TGCAGCGCCGGACTAGCGGGAGTCGATGAGCAGTTCTTC	CSAGLAGVDEQFF
TRBV30	NA	TRBJ2-7	NA	TGTGCCTGGAGTGTGGATGGGAACTACGAGCAGTACTTC	CAWSVDGNYEQYF
TRBV10-3	NA	TRBJ1-5	few	TGTGCCATCAGTGAGTCGAGGCATTACAATCAGCCCCAGCATTTT	CAISESRHYNQPQHF
TRBV27	NA	TRBJ2-1	NA	TGTGCCAGCAGTTTCCATGATGAGCAGTTCTTC	CASSFHDEQFF
TRBV29-1	NA	TRBJ1-2	NA	TGCAGCGTTCGAGAGCGAGGTTATGGCTACACCTTC	CSVRERGYGYTF
TRBV18	NA	TRBJ2-5	NA	TGTGCCAGCTCACCAGGGGGCTTTGAGGAGACCCAGTACTTC	CASSPGGFEETQYF
TRBV20-1	TRBD2	TRBJ2-3	NA	TGCAGTGCTGACCCGTTGATGGGGACTAGCGGGAAACCTAGCACAGATACGCAGTATTTT	CSADPLMGTSGKPSTDTQYF
TRBV12-3/TRBV12-4	TRBD2	TRBJ2-3	NA	TGTGCCAGCAGTCAGGGACTAGCTAGCGATACGCAGTATTTT	CASSQGLASDTQYF
TRBV7-9	NA	TRBJ2-1	NA	TGTGCCAGCAGCCCGATGCAGGGGAAGGGACACAATGAGCAGTTCTTC	CASSPMQGKGHNEQFF
TRBV5-1	TRBD1	TRBJ2-1	few	TGCGCCAGCAGCTTGAGGGACAGGGAACCTTACAATGAGCAGTTCTTC	CASSLRDREPYNEQFF
TRBV15	NA	TRBJ2-1	NA	TGTGCCACTGGCCCAGACAGGGAGGACAATGAGCAGTTCTTC	CATGPDREDNEQFF
TRBV7-9	NA	TRBJ2-7	few	TGTGCCAGCAGCACACCAGGACAGCAAAAATACGAGCAGTACTTC	CASSTPGQQKYEQYF
TRBV5-1	TRBD2	TRBJ2-1	NA	TGCGCCAGCAGCTTCCTAGCGGGAAAGGTGAATGAGCAGTTCTTC	CASSFLAGKVNEQFF
TRBV23-1	NA	TRBJ1-4	NA	TGCGCCAGCAGTAGGGTCACACTAAAGGAGAATGAAAAACTGTTTTTT	CASSRVTLKENEKLFF
TRBV28	NA	TRBJ2-4	many	TGTGCCAGCAGTCCTCTTGTTGGGCCCAAAAACATTCAGTACTTC	CASSPLVGPKNIQYF
TRBV2	NA	TRBJ1-5	NA	TGTGCCAGTACGGACGGCCGCAATCAGCCCCAGCATTTT	CASTDGRNQPQHF
TRBV11-1	NA	TRBJ2-1	few	TGTGCCAGCAGTCCACTGCTACGGGACTCCAAGGCTAATTACAATGAGCAGTTCTTC	CASSPLLRDSKANYNEQFF
TRBV15	NA	TRBJ1-5	few	TGTGCCACCAGCCGAGACAGCCAGAGCAATCAGCCCCAGCATTTT	CATSRDSQSNQPQHF
TRBV5-1	TRBD2	TRBJ2-1	NA	TGCGCCAGCAGCTTGCACCAAACCGGGACTAGCGGGGTCAATGAGCAGTTCTTC	CASSLHQTGTSGVNEQFF
TRBV9	NA	TRBJ2-3	few	TGTGCCAGCAGCGTAGCCACAAACACAGATACGCAGTATTTT	CASSVATNTDTQYF
TRBV5-1	NA	TRBJ2-5	NA	TGCGCCAGCAGCCCGGAGTACCAAGAGACCCAGTACTTC	CASSPEYQETQYF
TRBV20-1	TRBD2	TRBJ2-7	few	TGCAGTGCTAGTCCCCTAGCGGGAGCTGAAGAGCAGTACTTC	CSASPLAGAEEQYF
TRBV4-3	TRBD1	TRBJ2-2	NA	TGCGCCAGCAGCCAACAAAACGCACAGGGGGGGGAGCTGTTTTTT	CASSQQNAQGGELFF
TRBV7-3	NA	TRBJ2-1	NA	TGTGCCAGCAGCAGTGGCGAACCCAATGAGCAGTTCTTC	CASSSGEPNEQFF
TRBV5-5	NA	TRBJ2-2	NA	TGTGCCAGCAGAACGAGGGGCTTCACTTCTGCGAACACCGGGGAGCTGTTTTTT	CASRTRGFTSANTGELFF
TRBV27	NA	TRBJ2-1	few	TGTGCCAGCAGTTTATCCGCAAATGAGCAGTTCTTC	CASSLSANEQFF
TRBV10-3	NA	TRBJ1-1	few	TGTGCCATCAGTGAAATAAGTATGAACACTGAAGCTTTCTTT	CAISEISMNTEAFF